This TCR beta chain comes out of a study of identical twins. Whole-study findings and limits: Those out-of-frame alpha sequences shared by twins showed an excess of low generation probability. The abundant beta clonotypes from cord blood had fewer insertions, and memory repertoires had none of this. Zero-insertion results could be subject to partial confounding by invariant MAIT and iNKT cells.

TCRdb re-analysed the 5' RACE reads in MiXCR, keeping a single row per CDR3 protein. The sample records 570,000 or so distinct CDR3 sequences, nearly 10% being singletons. As for this clonotype: Its specificity is not known.

Trimming stripped 8 bases from V and 6 bases from J, with 13 bases between. The CDR3 consists of 13 residues. This sample was also put to use in a study of yellow fever vaccine responses in identical twins.

The chain couples TRBV12-3 or TRBV12-4 to TRBJ2-2; the D is unclear. The clonotype was recovered from a woman aged 18 to 35 in good health. The sample consisted of PBMCs. CDR3: CASQFMGAGELFF. The CDR3 region has the DNA TGTGCCAGCCAATTCATGGGCGCCGGGGAGCTGTTTTTT.